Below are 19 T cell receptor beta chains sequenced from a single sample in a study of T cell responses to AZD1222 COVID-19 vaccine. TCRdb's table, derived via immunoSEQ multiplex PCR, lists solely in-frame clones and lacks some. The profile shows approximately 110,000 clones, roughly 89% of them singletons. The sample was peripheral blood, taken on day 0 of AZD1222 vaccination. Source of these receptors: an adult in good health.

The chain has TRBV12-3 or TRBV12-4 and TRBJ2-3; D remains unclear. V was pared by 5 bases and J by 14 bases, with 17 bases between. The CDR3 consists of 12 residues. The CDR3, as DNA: TGTGCCAGCAGTCCCTTCGGGTCCCCTCGGTATTTT. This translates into CASSPFGSPRYF.

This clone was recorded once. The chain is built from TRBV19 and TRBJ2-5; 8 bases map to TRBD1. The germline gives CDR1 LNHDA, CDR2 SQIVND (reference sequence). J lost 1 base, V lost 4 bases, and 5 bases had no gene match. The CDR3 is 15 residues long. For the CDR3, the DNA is TGTGCCAGTAGTACGCTACAGGGGGTCCAAGAGACCCAGTACTTC. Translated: CASSTLQGVQETQYF.

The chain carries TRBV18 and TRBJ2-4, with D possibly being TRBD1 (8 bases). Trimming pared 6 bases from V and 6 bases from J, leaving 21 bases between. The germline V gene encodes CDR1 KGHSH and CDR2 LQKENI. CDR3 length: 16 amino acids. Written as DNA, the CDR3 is TGTGCCAGCTCCCGAAGTGACAGGGGCGGGGGAAACATTCAGTACTTC. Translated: CASSRSDRGGGNIQYF.

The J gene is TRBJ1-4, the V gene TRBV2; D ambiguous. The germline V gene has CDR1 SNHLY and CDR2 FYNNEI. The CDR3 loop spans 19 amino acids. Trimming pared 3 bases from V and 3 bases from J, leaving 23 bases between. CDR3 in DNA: TGTGCCAGCAGTGAGGGCTCTTGGGCAGTTCCCTCGGCTAATGAAAAACTGTTTTTT. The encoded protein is CASSEGSWAVPSANEKLFF.

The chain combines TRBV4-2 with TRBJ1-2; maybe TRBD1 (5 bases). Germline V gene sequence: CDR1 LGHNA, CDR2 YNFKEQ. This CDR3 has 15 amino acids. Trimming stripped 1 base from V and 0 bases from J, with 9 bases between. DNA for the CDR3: TGTGCCAGCAGCCAAGGCGCGGGGGCTAACTATGGCTACACCTTC. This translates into CASSQGAGANYGYTF.

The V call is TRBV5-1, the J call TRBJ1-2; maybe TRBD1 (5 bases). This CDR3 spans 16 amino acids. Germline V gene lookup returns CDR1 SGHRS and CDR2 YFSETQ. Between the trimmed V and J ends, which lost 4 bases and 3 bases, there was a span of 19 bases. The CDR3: CASSRLLDSTDYGYTF. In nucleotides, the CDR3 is TGCGCCAGCAGCCGACTCCTCGACAGTACAGACTATGGCTACACCTTC.

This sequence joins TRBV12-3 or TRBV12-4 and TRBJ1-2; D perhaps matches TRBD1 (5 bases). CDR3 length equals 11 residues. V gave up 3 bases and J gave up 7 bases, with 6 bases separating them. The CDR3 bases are TGTGCCAGCAGTTTGGGGGGTGGCTACACCTTC. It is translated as CASSLGGGYTF.

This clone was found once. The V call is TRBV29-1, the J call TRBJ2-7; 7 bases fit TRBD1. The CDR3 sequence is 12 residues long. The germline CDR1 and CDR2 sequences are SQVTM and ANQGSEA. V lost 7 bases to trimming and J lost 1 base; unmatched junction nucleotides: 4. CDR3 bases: TGCAGCGGAGGGGGCGCGTCCTACGAGCAGTACTTC. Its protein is CSGGGASYEQYF.

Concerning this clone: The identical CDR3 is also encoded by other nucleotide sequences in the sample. The CDR3 DNA follows: TGTGCCAGTAGTACGGACAGTCTCAATCAGCCCCAGCATTTT. It codes for CASSTDSLNQPQHF. The chain joins TRBV19 to TRBJ1-5; tentative D call: TRBD1 (6 bases). Trimming removed 4 bases from V and 3 bases from J, with 10 bases in between. In germline, CDR1 is LNHDA, CDR2 SQIVND (reference sequence). The CDR3 has 14 amino acids.

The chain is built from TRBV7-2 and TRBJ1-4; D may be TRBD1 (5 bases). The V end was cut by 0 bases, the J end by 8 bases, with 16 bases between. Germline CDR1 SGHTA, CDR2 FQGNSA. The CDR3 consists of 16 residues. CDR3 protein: CASSLATGTRGEKLFF. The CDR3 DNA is TGTGCCAGCAGCTTAGCGACCGGGACCAGAGGGGAAAAACTGTTTTTT.

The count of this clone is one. The CDR3: CASSPQWVGTEAFF. The CDR3 DNA sequence: TGTGCCAGCAGCCCTCAATGGGTGGGAACTGAAGCTTTCTTT. The chain uses TRBV7-9 and TRBJ1-1; the D is unclear. Trimming removed 5 bases at V and 5 bases at J, with 15 bases between. The CDR3 is 14 residues long. The germline V gene encodes CDR1 SEHNR and CDR2 FQNEAQ (reference sequence).

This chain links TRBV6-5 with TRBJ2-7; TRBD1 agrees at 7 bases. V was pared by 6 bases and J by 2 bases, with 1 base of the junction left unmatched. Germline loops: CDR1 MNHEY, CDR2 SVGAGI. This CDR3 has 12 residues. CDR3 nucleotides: TGTGCCAGCAGAGGACAGGCCTACGAGCAGTACTTC. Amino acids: CASRGQAYEQYF.

This CDR3 is CASSFERLALREQYF. The CDR3 DNA is TGTGCCAGCAGTTTTGAACGCCTGGCCCTAAGGGAGCAGTACTTC. The V gene is TRBV28, the J gene TRBJ2-7; D gene ambiguous. Germline V gene sequence: CDR1 MDHEN, CDR2 SYDVKM. The ends were cut back, 3 bases at V and 7 bases at J, with 19 bases in the middle. CDR3 length equals 15 residues. The full variable domain, its missing parts supplied by reference TRBV28 and TRBJ2-7, is DVKVTQSSRYLVKRTGEKVFLECVQDMDHENMFWYRQDPGLGLRLIYFSYDVKMKEKGDIPEGYSVSREKKERFSLILESASTNQTSMYLCASSFERLALREQYFGPGTRLTVT.

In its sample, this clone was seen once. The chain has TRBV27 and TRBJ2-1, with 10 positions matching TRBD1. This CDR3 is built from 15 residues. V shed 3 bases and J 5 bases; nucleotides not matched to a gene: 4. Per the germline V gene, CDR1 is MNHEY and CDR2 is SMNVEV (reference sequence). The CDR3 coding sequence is TGTGCCAGCAGTTTGAGACAGGGGGCCCACAATGAGCAGTTCTTC. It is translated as CASSLRQGAHNEQFF.

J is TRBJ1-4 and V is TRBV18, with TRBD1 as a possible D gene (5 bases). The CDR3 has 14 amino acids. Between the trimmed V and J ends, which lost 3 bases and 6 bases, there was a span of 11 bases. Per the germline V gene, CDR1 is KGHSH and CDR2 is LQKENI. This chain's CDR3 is CASSPGATDEKLFF. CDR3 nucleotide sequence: TGTGCCAGCTCACCCGGGGCGACGGATGAAAAACTGTTTTTT. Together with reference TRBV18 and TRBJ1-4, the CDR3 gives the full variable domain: NAGVMQNPRHLVRRRGQEARLRCSPMKGHSHVYWYRQLPEEGLKFMVYLQKENIIDESGMPKERFSAEFPKEGPSILRIQQVVRGDSAAYFCASSPGATDEKLFFGSGTQLSVL.

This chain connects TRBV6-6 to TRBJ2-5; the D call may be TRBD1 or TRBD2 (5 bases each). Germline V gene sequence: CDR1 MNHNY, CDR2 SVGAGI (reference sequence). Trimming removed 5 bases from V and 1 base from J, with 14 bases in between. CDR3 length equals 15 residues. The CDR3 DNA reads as TGTGCCAGCAGTCGGACCCCGGGACCCCAAGAGACCCAGTACTTC. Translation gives CASSRTPGPQETQYF.

CDR3 loop: CASSYSSPTTDTQYF. The CDR3, as DNA: TGTGCCAGCAGTTACTCGAGCCCTACCACAGATACGCAGTATTTT. J is TRBJ2-3 and V is TRBV6-5; D not resolved. CDR3 length: 15 amino acids. Trimming removed 0 bases at V and 2 bases at J, with 9 bases between. CDR1 is MNHEY, CDR2 SVGAGI, per germline.

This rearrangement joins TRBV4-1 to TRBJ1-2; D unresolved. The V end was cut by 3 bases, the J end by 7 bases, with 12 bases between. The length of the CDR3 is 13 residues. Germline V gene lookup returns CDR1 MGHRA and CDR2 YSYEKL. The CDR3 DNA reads TGCGCCAGCAGCCATGGAGGGAAGAGTGGCTACACCTTC. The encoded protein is CASSHGGKSGYTF.

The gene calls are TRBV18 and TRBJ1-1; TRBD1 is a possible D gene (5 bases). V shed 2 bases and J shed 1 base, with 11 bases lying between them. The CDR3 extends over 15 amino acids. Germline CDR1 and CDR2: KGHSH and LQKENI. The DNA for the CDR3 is TGTGCCAGCTCACCAGGCAGGGATCGGAACACTGAAGCTTTCTTT. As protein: CASSPGRDRNTEAFF.